This T cell receptor (beta chain) came from a study of neoadjuvant anti-PD-1 for oral cavity cancer (dated by TCRdb to about 2021). About the study as a whole: Before undergoing curative-intent surgical resection, most patients got three to four biweekly nivolumab doses at 3 mg/kg. Patients who did not progress were given a fourth nivolumab dose at about day 43 and had definitive surgical resection on days 50-56. The parent correlative cohort included roughly 13 patients, with an approximately 34% response rate. Under RECIST 1.1, patients with complete response, partial response or stable disease were classed as responders, and patients with progression were classed as non-responders. The study at large found these results: A higher pretreatment blood Treg/Th17 ratio correlated with both higher pretreatment blood TCRbeta clonality and lower post-treatment tumor TCRbeta clonality. The TCR analyses had only three patients in each response group, and the authors called for validation in larger cohorts. Within PBMCs, T cell clonality (Gini index) was significantly higher in non-responders than responders after neoadjuvant nivolumab.

Remarks on this clone: Its antigen specificity is not known. No base qualities exist here, and no much larger clone lies one base off it.

CDR1 is given as SGHNT and CDR2 as YYREEE, both from the germline V gene (reference sequence). Spanning cysteine to phenylalanine, the CDR3 consists of 14 amino acids. Only the CDR3 portion is preserved as DNA: 42 bases, with reading frame beginning at the first base. Ends trimmed: V by 4 bases, J by 6 bases; bases unmatched to a gene: 3. Sample time point, as interpreted from the label and publication: before neoadjuvant nivolumab. Patients were newly diagnosed with stage II-IVA oral cavity squamous cell carcinoma and had received no prior systemic or radiation treatment. The cohort consisted of patients with HPV-negative, locally advanced oral cavity squamous cell carcinoma. No culture maintenance or expansion was done, as the peripheral blood mononuclear cells went straight to analysis. Samples came from a longitudinal correlative study of a single-arm phase II trial of neoadjuvant nivolumab in oral cavity squamous cell carcinoma. Subject-matched pre- and post-treatment PBMCs and tumors from three responders and three non-responders were subjected to genomic DNA-based TCRbeta sequencing. Peripheral blood mononuclear cells were collected before nivolumab treatment and again after treatment, at the time of surgery. The Maxwell RSC DNA from Cells kit was used to extract genomic DNA from PBMCs.

For deep sequencing, PBMC libraries mostly used about 500 ng of input genomic DNA, with six replicates for each sample. Following the manufacturer's instructions, the team built TCRbeta libraries using the immunoSEQ hsTCRbeta kit. An Illumina NovaSeq 6000 S4 flow cell was used to sequence the final libraries, which had first been combined to 3 nM. Turning to the authors' computational methods: Raw data preprocessing and quality control were performed with the immunoSEQ Analyzer. The analysis was restricted to productive rearrangements, with each unique CDR3 amino acid sequence defining a clonotype. Repertoire clonality was estimated as the Gini-Simpson index, which was calculated using the R package tcR. Student's t test was used to compare Gini indices, and Pearson correlation was used to assess associations with tumor size change. TCRdb holds this immuneACCESS table with in-frame rearrangements only. Some clones are missing; in checked studies, unresolved V genes explain under half, and the rest has no known cause. The D gene and trimming were derived from the DNA, and the V and J assignments and clone size from that table. Within this sample are roughly 13,000 clones, with about 64% of them counted one time only. The ten top clones hold 2.4% of the sample.

The chain couples TRBV5-4 to TRBJ1-6; 8 central bases correspond to TRBD1. The sequencing used PBMCs, collected before nivolumab (anti-PD-1) treatment. This TCR came from a person aged 35 to 85 with oral cavity squamous cell carcinoma. The DNA is TGTGCCAGCAGCCCGGGACAGGCTAATTCACCCCTCCACTTT. Translated, this is CASSPGQANSPLHF.